The present T cell receptor beta chain was sequenced within a study of OX40 agonist ivuxolimab in advanced cancers. As for the study in general: Under the entry rules, prior anti-PD-1, anti-PD-L1 or anti-CTLA-4 therapy was allowed, and about 40% had some.

Libraries were prepared by immunoSEQ multiplex PCR; TCRdb keeps only in-frame clonotypes and omits some of them. The table lists tens of thousands of clones, 80% of them singletons. Note on this clone: Antigen: not known.

Study-wide findings and caveats: Dosing at 0.1 to 3.0 mg/kg was accompanied by clonal expansion of CD4+ and CD8+ blood T cells by week 6.

This clonotype was obtained from an adult with an advanced solid tumor such as melanoma, head and neck, liver or kidney cancer. The sample here was CD4+ or CD8+ T cells sorted from blood, taken in a trial of the OX40 agonist ivuxolimab.

CDR3 bases: TGTGCCAGTAGTTCCCGGGGGATCTCCACAGATACGCAGTATTTT. It codes for CASSSRGISTDTQYF. The chain couples TRBV19 to TRBJ2-3, with D tentatively TRBD2 (6 bases). The germline gives CDR1 LNHDA, CDR2 SQIVND (reference sequence). Trimming shortened V by 5 bases and J by 2 bases, and 14 bases separated the two germline ends. The CDR3 runs 15 residues.